These 22 T cell receptor beta chains were sequenced from one sample in a study of TIL therapy for anti-PD-1-resistant metastatic lung cancer. The time point was: pre-treatment sample, taken before nivolumab and TIL therapy. The tumor samples were excised metastases, mostly pleural nodules or supraclavicular lymph nodes. The immunoSEQ assay was v3. Sequenced by immunoSEQ multiplex PCR; TCRdb stores in-frame clones only, minus some. This sample carries approximately 92,000 clones, 65% of them seen once, and the ten largest clones take roughly 11%. This material consisted of tumor tissue, taken at baseline. The receptors come from a person aged 30 to 80 with non-small cell lung cancer.

As for this clone: It is unclear where the CDR3 begins or ends on the DNA, so no DNA is shown, and the CDR3 is as TCRdb lists it. The chain combines TRBV28 with TRBJ2-7; the DNA was not used to check the table's D call, TRBD1. Looked up from germline, CDR1 is MDHEN and CDR2 is SYDVKM. The CDR3 adds up to 13 amino acids, both ends counted. The CDR3 sequence is CASSLVGQGSEYF.

The CDR3 nucleotides read TGTGCCACCGGGGGACAGTCGAACACTGAAGCTTTCTTT. This codes for CATGGQSNTEAFF. This chain connects TRBV6-6 to TRBJ1-1; 7 bases are shared with TRBD1. Germline trimming cut 10 bases from V and 1 base from J; bases unmatched to any gene: 6. CDR1 is MNHNY, CDR2 SVGAGI, per germline (reference sequence). This CDR3 comprises 13 residues.

This sequence joins TRBV5-1 and TRBJ1-3; D possibly corresponds to TRBD1 (6 bases). V lost 4 bases to trimming and J lost 2 bases, with 10 bases between them. CDR1 and CDR2 (germline): SGHRS, YFSETQ. This CDR3 has 14 residues. The CDR3 DNA follows: TGCGCCAGCAGCGTCCAGGGGACTGGAAACACCATATATTTT. Protein: CASSVQGTGNTIYF.

The J gene is TRBJ2-5, the V gene TRBV25-1; a weak D match, TRBD1 (5 bases). CDR1 is MGHDK, CDR2 SYGVNS, per germline. CDR3 size: 13 residues. Trimming pared 4 bases from V and 2 bases from J, leaving 8 bases between. The CDR3 spells CASSAGWQETQYF. The CDR3 DNA reads as TGTGCCAGCAGTGCAGGGTGGCAAGAGACCCAGTACTTC.

By proportion, this clone is medium-sized. The rearrangement joins TRBV6-4 to TRBJ2-6, with D possibly being TRBD2 (5 bases). With 3 bases removed from V and 0 bases from J, the gap between germline ends came to 6 bases. This CDR3 contains 15 residues. In germline, CDR1 is MRHNA, CDR2 SNTAGT. The CDR3 region has the DNA TGTGCCAGCAGTGAAGGACTCTCTGGGGCCAACGTCCTGACTTTC. This codes for CASSEGLSGANVLTF.

The chain employs TRBV9 and TRBJ2-1; 12 nucleotides match TRBD2. Germline V CDR1 and CDR2: SGDLS, YYNGEE. The junction had 6 bases not matched to a gene; V was cut back by 2 bases and J by 6 bases. The length of the CDR3 is 16 residues. CDR3 loop: CASSVSSGRAPNEQFF. The CDR3 DNA follows: TGTGCCAGCAGCGTTTCTAGCGGGAGGGCCCCCAATGAGCAGTTCTTC.

This clone has just a few counts. The chain joins TRBV3-1 (or the pseudogene TRBV3-2) to TRBJ2-5; the match to TRBD2 covers 8 bases. CDR3 length: 17 amino acids. Germline CDR1 LGHDT, CDR2 YNNKEL (reference sequence). The ends lost 6 bases at V and 5 bases at J; junction bases unmatched: 17. The CDR3 region has the DNA TGTGCCAGCAGTCGAGGGAGCGGGAGCAGTCTGGGGGAGACCCAGTACTTC. Translated: CASSRGSGSSLGETQYF.

The genes are TRBV9 and TRBJ2-1, with D unresolved. This CDR3 is built from 15 residues. Germline lookup yields CDR1 SGDLS and CDR2 YYNGEE. Trimming stripped 2 bases from V and 7 bases from J, with 16 bases between. CDR3 loop: CASSVGLDPWNEQFF. CDR3 sequence (DNA): TGTGCCAGCAGCGTCGGGCTCGACCCCTGGAATGAGCAGTTCTTC. The complete variable domain, with remaining parts taken from reference TRBV9 and TRBJ2-1, reads DSGVTQTPKHLITATGQRVTLRCSPRSGDLSVYWYQQSLDQGLQFLIQYYNGEERAKGNILERFSAQQFPDLHSELNLSSLELGDSALYFCASSVGLDPWNEQFFGPGTRLTVL.

At least ten counts were recorded for this clone. The chain links TRBV2 to TRBJ1-6; a weak D match, TRBD1 (5 bases). In germline, CDR1 is SNHLY, CDR2 FYNNEI. The ends were cut back, 4 bases at V and 8 bases at J, with 12 bases in the middle. The CDR3 is 14 residues long. CDR3 sequence (DNA): TGTGCCAGCAGTGTTGGAGGGGCCGATTCACCCCTCCACTTT. As protein: CASSVGGADSPLHF.

The CDR3 coding sequence is TGTGCCAGCAGCTTATCGGCCGGGAACACTGAAGCTTTCTTT. It translates to CASSLSAGNTEAFF. The gene calls are TRBV7-3 and TRBJ1-1; D is unclear. Deletions cut 2 bases from V and 1 base from J, with 8 bases between. The CDR3 has 14 residues. Germline V CDR1 and CDR2: SGHTA, FQGTGA. Combining the CDR3 with reference TRBV7-3 and TRBJ1-1 gives the whole variable domain GAGVSQTPSNKVTEKGKYVELRCDPISGHTALYWYRQSLGQGPEFLIYFQGTGAADDSGLPNDRFFAVRPEGSVSTLKIQRTERGDSAVYLCASSLSAGNTEAFFGQGTRLTVV.

The chain joins TRBV24-1 to TRBJ1-1; D might be TRBD1 (6 bases). V shed 4 bases and J shed 5 bases, with 10 bases lying between them. In germline, CDR1 is KGHDR, CDR2 SFDVKD. The CDR3 spans 13 residues. The CDR3 region has the DNA TGTGCCACCAGTGACTATGGACAGACTGAAGCTTTCTTT. Translation: CATSDYGQTEAFF.

The chain is built from TRBV13 and TRBJ1-1, with unresolved D. The CDR3 loop spans 15 amino acids. Germline-derived CDR1 and CDR2 are PRHDT and FYEKMQ (reference sequence). Trimming left V 2 bases short and J 0 bases short, with 10 bases between. The CDR3 region has the DNA TGTGCCAGCAGCTTAATTGGGAACATGAACACTGAAGCTTTCTTT. It specifies CASSLIGNMNTEAFF. Complete variable domain (other parts from reference TRBV13 and TRBJ1-1): AAGVIQSPRHLIKEKRETATLKCYPIPRHDTVYWYQQGPGQDPQFLISFYEKMQSDKGSIPDRFSAQQFSDYHSELNMSSLELGDSALYFCASSLIGNMNTEAFFGQGTRLTVV.

The rearrangement uses TRBV24-1 and TRBJ2-5; D may match TRBD1 or TRBD2 (6 bases each). The V gene lost 3 bases and the J gene lost 2 bases, with 12 bases spanning the gap. Germline values: CDR1 KGHDR, CDR2 SFDVKD. CDR3 size: 15 residues. The CDR3 bases are TGTGCCACCAGTGATGGGGGGCGCAGGCAAGAGACCCAGTACTTC. It encodes CATSDGGRRQETQYF.

The chain employs TRBV28 and TRBJ2-7; D call uncertain. CDR3 length: 15 amino acids. The V gene's germline CDR1 is MDHEN and CDR2 SYDVKM. The V end was cut by 6 bases, the J end by 1 base, with 16 bases between. The CDR3 here is CASRLPAVNSYEQYF. For the CDR3, the DNA is TGTGCCAGCAGGCTTCCGGCGGTAAATTCCTACGAGCAGTACTTC.

The rearrangement joins TRBV5-1 to TRBJ2-2, with 11 bases identical to TRBD2. The V gene's germline CDR1 is SGHRS and CDR2 YFSETQ. This CDR3 comprises 15 residues. The V gene end was trimmed by 7 bases and the J gene end by 5 bases; junction bases not matched to a gene: 7. CDR3 sequence reads: CASSTSGSRTGELFF. The CDR3 DNA reads TGCGCCAGCTCCACTAGCGGGAGTAGAACCGGGGAGCTGTTTTTT.

The rearrangement uses TRBV29-1 and TRBJ2-3; possibly TRBD1 or TRBD2 for D (5 bases each). V shed 3 bases and J shed 0 bases, with 10 bases lying between them. The CDR3 sequence is 14 residues long. Germline V gene data show CDR1 as SQVTM and CDR2 as ANQGSEA. The CDR3 DNA sequence: TGCAGCGTTGAGGGGGTCAGAAGCACAGATACGCAGTATTTT. Translating gives CSVEGVRSTDTQYF.

The V and J genes are TRBV7-6 and TRBJ1-5; D is uncertain. The germline V gene encodes CDR1 SGHVS and CDR2 FNYEAQ. The CDR3 runs 15 residues. Deletions cut 5 bases from V and 1 base from J, with 12 bases between. This CDR3 is CASSQQDTSNQPQHF. CDR3 DNA: TGTGCCAGCAGCCAGCAAGACACCAGCAATCAGCCCCAGCATTTT.

The chain combines TRBV7-9 with TRBJ1-6; the D is unclear. Germline-derived CDR1 and CDR2 are SEHNR and FQNEAQ (reference sequence). Between the trimmed V and J ends, which lost 6 bases and 6 bases, there was a span of 15 bases. The CDR3 is made up of 15 amino acids. This chain's CDR3 is CASRPRAGGNSPLHF. CDR3 bases: TGTGCCAGCAGGCCGCGGGCGGGAGGTAATTCACCCCTCCACTTT.

This clone is termed medium-sized (0.01 to 0.1%). V gene TRBV23-1 combines with J gene TRBJ1-2, with D perhaps matching TRBD1 (5 bases). TRBV23-1 falls under the ORF class, with uncertain function. The CDR3 is 15 residues long. V lost 0 bases and J 4 bases, leaving 12 bases between the germline ends. The CDR3 DNA sequence: TGCGCCAGCAGTCAATCGACGGGGACTGGCTATGGCTACACCTTC. Protein product: CASSQSTGTGYGYTF.

The chain couples TRBV6-1 to TRBJ2-7; D is perhaps TRBD1 or TRBD2 (7 bases each). CDR3 length: 14 amino acids. Germline assignment: CDR1 MNHNS and CDR2 SASEGT. With 1 base removed from V and 7 bases from J, the gap between germline ends came to 14 bases. DNA for the CDR3: TGTGCCAGCAGTGAAGTCGGCAGGGGGGGAGAGCAGTACTTC. Its translation: CASSEVGRGGEQYF.

This rearrangement joins TRBV5-1 to TRBJ2-7, with D unclear. The CDR3 has 14 amino acids. Per the germline V gene, CDR1 is SGHRS and CDR2 is YFSETQ. V lost 4 bases to trimming and J lost 3 bases, with 14 bases between them. The CDR3 sequence is CASSLDAGFYEQYF. CDR3 in DNA: TGCGCCAGCAGCCTGGATGCAGGATTCTACGAGCAGTACTTC.

The genes are TRBV3-1 (or the pseudogene TRBV3-2) and TRBJ2-5; 9 bases fit TRBD1. The CDR3 length is 13 residues. Trimming took 8 bases from V and 4 from J; bases not matched to a gene: 5. Germline CDR1 LGHDT, CDR2 YNNKEL (reference sequence). CDR3 bases: TGTGCCAGCTGGGGACAGGGCCGAGAGACCCAGTACTTC. Residues: CASWGQGRETQYF.